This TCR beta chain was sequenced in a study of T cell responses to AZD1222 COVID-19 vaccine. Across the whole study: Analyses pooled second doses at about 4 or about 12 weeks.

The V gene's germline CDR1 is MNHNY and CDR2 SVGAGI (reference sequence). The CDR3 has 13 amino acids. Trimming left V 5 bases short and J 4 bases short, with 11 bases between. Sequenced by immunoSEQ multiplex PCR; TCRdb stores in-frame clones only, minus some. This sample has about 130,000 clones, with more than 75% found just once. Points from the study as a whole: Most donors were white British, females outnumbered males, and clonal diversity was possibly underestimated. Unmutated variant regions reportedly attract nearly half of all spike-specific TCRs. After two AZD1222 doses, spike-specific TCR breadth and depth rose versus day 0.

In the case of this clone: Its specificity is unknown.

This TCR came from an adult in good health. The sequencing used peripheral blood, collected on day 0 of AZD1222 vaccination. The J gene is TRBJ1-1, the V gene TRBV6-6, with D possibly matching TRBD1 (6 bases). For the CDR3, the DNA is TGTGCCAGCAGTGACAGGTCGGGCACTGAAGCTTTCTTT. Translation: CASSDRSGTEAFF.